This T cell receptor (beta chain) was observed in a study of immune evolution from preneoplasia to lung adenocarcinoma. Using immunoSEQ multiplex PCR, the repertoire was profiled, and TCRdb retains in-frame clones only, with some absent. Among approximately 8,000 clones listed, around 80% were seen once. The germline V and J ends were trimmed by 2 bases and 0 bases, with 4 bases remaining between them. Germline values: CDR1 MNHNS, CDR2 SASEGT. This CDR3 has 13 amino acids. This chain uses TRBV6-1 with TRBJ1-1; no clear D gene. Sequencing input: FFPE adjacent normal lung tissue. The receptor was derived from a person aged 70 to 80 with lung adenocarcinoma. The CDR3 loop reads CASSEHMNTEAFF. CDR3 nucleotide sequence: TGTGCCAGCAGTGAACACATGAACACTGAAGCTTTCTTT.